Presented here are 5 T cell receptor beta chains from one specimen sequenced in a study of blood T cell repertoires in COVID-19. The repertoire was sequenced with immunoSEQ multiplex PCR; TCRdb's copy has only in-frame clones and lacks some. This table has over 200,000 clones, roughly 84% appearing once. The sample was peripheral blood. These receptors were obtained from a woman aged 80 or over with active or convalescent COVID-19.

The rearrangement links TRBV6-2 or TRBV6-3 to TRBJ2-7; no clear D gene. The CDR3 spans 13 residues. The V and J ends lost 6 bases and 4 bases respectively, with 13 bases between them. In germline, CDR1 is MNHEY, CDR2 SVGEGT. CDR3 in DNA: TGTGCCAGCAGCGTCAGACTGCCTTACGAGCAGTACTTC. Residues: CASSVRLPYEQYF.

This clone came up once. The V call is TRBV9, the J call TRBJ1-3, with TRBD1 matching 8 bases. Germline assignment: CDR1 SGDLS and CDR2 YYNGEE. The CDR3 consists of 15 residues. J was trimmed by 3 bases and V by 3 bases; bases with no gene match: 5. CDR3 sequence reads: CASSDQGARGNTIYF. In DNA, the CDR3 is TGTGCCAGCAGCGATCAGGGGGCGCGTGGAAACACCATATATTTT.

The chain couples TRBV18 to TRBJ2-7, with D hard to call. This CDR3 contains 14 residues. Germline CDR1 and CDR2: KGHSH and LQKENI. Between the trimmed V and J ends, which lost 3 bases and 0 bases, there was a span of 9 bases. The CDR3 region has the DNA TGTGCCAGCTCACCCTTAGCTTTCTCCTACGAGCAGTACTTC. Its translation is CASSPLAFSYEQYF.

This clone has just one count. The J gene is TRBJ1-3, the V gene TRBV19; TRBD1 is a possible D gene (6 bases). V was shortened by 7 bases and J by 2 bases, with 12 bases between the two germline ends. Germline V gene sequence: CDR1 LNHDA, CDR2 SQIVND (reference sequence). The CDR3 has 14 residues. CDR3 sequence reads: CASTRGGAGNTIYF. As DNA, the CDR3 is TGTGCCAGTACCAGAGGGGGAGCTGGAAACACCATATATTTT. Complete variable domain (other parts from reference TRBV19 and TRBJ1-3): DGGITQSPKYLFRKEGQNVTLSCEQNLNHDAMYWYRQDPGQGLRLIYYSQIVNDFQKGDIAEGYSVSREKKESFPLTVTSAQKNPTAFYLCASTRGGAGNTIYFGEGSWLTVV.

This chain links TRBV5-1 with TRBJ2-3, with 7 bases that match TRBD2. Trimming cost V 0 bases and J 2 bases; bases outside gene matches: 9. The CDR3 totals 17 residues. CDR1 is SGHRS and CDR2 is YFSETQ in the germline V gene. The DNA for the CDR3 is TGCGCCAGCAGCTTGGCCGGGATGGGACTACCCACAGATACGCAGTATTTT. It yields the protein CASSLAGMGLPTDTQYF.